Given below is one T cell receptor beta chain in context. Its specificity is unknown. Healthy donors had no documented immune events, such as infections, while sampled. This entry comes from a study of identifying expanded T cells in peripheral blood. V lost 4 bases and J 0 bases, leaving 10 bases between the germline ends. CDR1 and CDR2 (germline): GTSNPN, SVGIG (reference sequence). The CDR3 loop spans 13 amino acids. Libraries were prepared by immunoSEQ multiplex PCR; TCRdb keeps only in-frame clonotypes and omits some of them. This sample yields 80,000 to 90,000 clones, of which roughly 86% are seen a single time; around 6% belongs to the top ten. Study results and limitations: Roughly two-week clone count variance significantly increased as total template count grew.

The chain uses TRBV30 and TRBJ2-7; possible D gene TRBD2, 5 bases. The sequencing sample was made of blood. This receptor was obtained from a person between 18 and 75 years old in good health. The CDR3 DNA reads TGTGCCTGGACAAAAGGAGGCTCCTACGAGCAGTACTTC. The encoded protein is CAWTKGGSYEQYF.